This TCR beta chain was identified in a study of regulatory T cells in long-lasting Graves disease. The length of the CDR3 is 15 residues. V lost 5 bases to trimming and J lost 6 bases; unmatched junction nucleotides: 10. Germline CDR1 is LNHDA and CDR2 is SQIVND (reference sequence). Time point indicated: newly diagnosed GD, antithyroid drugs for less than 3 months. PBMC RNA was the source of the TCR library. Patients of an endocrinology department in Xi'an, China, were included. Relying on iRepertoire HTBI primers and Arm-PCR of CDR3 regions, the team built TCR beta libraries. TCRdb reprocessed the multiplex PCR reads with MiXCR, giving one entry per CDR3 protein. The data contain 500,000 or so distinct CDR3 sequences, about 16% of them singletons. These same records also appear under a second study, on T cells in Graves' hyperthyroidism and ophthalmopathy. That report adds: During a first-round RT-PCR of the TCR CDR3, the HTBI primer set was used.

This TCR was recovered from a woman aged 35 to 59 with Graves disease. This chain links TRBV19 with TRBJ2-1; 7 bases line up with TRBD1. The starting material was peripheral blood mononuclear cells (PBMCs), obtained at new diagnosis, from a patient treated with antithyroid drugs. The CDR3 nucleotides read TGTGCCAGTAGTCCCGCCTCAGACAGGGTCAATGAGCAGTTCTTC. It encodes CASSPASDRVNEQFF.